The clone carrying this T cell receptor beta chain was detected only a few times. Its antigen is undetermined. The CDR3 sequence is 18 residues long. Trimming took 2 bases from V and 2 from J; bases not matched to a gene: 11. Germline CDR1 SGHDT, CDR2 YYEEEE. This specimen comes from a study of PD-1 blockade in mismatch repair-deficient tumors. On the study more broadly: Patients had more than ten mismatch repair-deficient cancer types, all previously treated and progressing.

Every patient had mismatch repair deficiency by PCR or immunohistochemistry. TCR sequencing covered a few patients who responded to pembrolizumab. Profiling relied on immunoSEQ multiplex PCR, and the TCRdb table lists in-frame clones only, not all of them. This sample carries 55,000 to 85,000 clones, around 73% of them seen once, and the ten largest clones take 4.5% to 7%. Broader study findings: Tumor-resident clones, often undetectable pretreatment in blood, expanded then contracted after pembrolizumab.

The chain has TRBV5-6 and TRBJ2-1; 9 nucleotides line up with TRBD2. Sequenced here: peripheral blood, sampled 2 weeks after starting pembrolizumab. This receptor was taken from an adult with mismatch repair-deficient cancer. CDR3 DNA: TGTGCCAGCAGCTTCGGCGTGCGAGCGGGAGGACCCTACAATGAGCAGTTCTTC. It translates to CASSFGVRAGGPYNEQFF.